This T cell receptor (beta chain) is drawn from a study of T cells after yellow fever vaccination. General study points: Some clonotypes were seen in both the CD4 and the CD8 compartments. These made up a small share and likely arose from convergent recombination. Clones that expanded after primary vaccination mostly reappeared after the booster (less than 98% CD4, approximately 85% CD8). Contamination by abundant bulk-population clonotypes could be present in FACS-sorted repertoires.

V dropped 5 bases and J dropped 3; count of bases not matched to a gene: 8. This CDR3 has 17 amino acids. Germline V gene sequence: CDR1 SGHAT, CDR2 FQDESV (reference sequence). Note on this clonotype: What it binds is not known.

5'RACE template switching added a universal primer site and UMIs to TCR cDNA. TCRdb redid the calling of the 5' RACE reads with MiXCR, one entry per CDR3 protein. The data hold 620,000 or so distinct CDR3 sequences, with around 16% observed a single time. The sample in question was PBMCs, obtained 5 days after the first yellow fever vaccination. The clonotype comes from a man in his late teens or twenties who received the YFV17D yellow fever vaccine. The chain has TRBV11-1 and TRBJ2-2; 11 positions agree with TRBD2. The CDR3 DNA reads TGTGCCAGCAGCACCCAACTAGCGGGGGTCTACACCGGGGAGCTGTTTTTT. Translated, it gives CASSTQLAGVYTGELFF. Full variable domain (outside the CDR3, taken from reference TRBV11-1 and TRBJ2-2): EAEVAQSPRYKITEKSQAVAFWCDPISGHATLYWYRQILGQGPELLVQFQDESVVDDSQLPKDRFSAERLKGVDSTLKIQPAELGDSAMYLCASSTQLAGVYTGELFFGEGSRLTVL.